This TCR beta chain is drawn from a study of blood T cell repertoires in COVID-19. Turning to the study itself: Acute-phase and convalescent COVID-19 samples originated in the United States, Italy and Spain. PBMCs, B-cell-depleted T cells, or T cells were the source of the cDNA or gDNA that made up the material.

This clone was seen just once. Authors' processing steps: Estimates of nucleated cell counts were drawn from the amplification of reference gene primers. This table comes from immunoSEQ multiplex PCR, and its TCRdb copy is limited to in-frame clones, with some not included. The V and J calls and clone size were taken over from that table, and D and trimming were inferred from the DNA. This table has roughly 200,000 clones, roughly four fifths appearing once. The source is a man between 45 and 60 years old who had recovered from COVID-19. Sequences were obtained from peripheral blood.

CDR3 DNA sequence: TGTGCCTGGGACCCGGGACTAGCGGAAGAGACCCAGTACTTC. Its protein product is CAWDPGLAEETQYF. The rearrangement joins TRBV30 to TRBJ2-5; 11 bases map to TRBD2. With V trimmed by 5 bases and J by 3 bases, 5 bases remained unmatched. This CDR3 is 14 amino acids long. Germline loops: CDR1 GTSNPN, CDR2 SVGIG (reference sequence).